This T cell receptor beta chain was captured by sequencing in a study of monozygotic twins with inflammatory bowel disease. General study findings and limits: Twins with IBD were found to have lower TCRbeta diversity (inverse Simpson) than healthy co-twins. Similarity of repertoires did not differ between concordant and discordant twins, possibly from limited power.

In regard to this clonotype: Its antigen is not identified.

TCRdb re-called the 5' RACE reads and shows each CDR3 protein once, DNA omitted. This table lists about 160,000 distinct CDR3 sequences. The CDR3 spans 15 residues. Germline lookup yields CDR1 SGHTA and CDR2 FQGNSA. This chain joins TRBV7-2 and TRBJ2-3; as DNA is missing, the TRBD1 call by TCRdb cannot be tested. This clonotype was sampled from a human donor with ulcerative colitis or Crohn's disease, or a healthy co-twin of an affected twin (not recorded which). The sequencing sample was made of blood. The CDR3 sequence is CASSFSGGGTDTQYF.